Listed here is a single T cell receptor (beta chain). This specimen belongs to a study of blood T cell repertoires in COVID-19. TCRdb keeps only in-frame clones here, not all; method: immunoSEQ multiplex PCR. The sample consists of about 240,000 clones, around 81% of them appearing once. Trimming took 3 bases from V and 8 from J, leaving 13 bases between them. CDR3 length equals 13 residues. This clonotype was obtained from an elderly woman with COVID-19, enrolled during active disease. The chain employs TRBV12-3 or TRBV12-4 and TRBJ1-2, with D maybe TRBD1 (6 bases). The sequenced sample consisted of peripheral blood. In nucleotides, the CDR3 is TGTGCCAGCAGTTTCGGGACACCTCAAGGCTACACCTTC. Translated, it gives CASSFGTPQGYTF.